This T cell receptor (beta chain) stems from a study of regulatory T cells in long-lasting Graves disease. The study's findings and limits: Persistent disease preferred TRBV28, TRBJ1-2 and TRBJ2-5.

This clonotype occurred many times. The target antigen is unknown. The germline V gene encodes CDR1 KGHSH and CDR2 LQKENI. The CDR3 length is 12 residues. Trimming pared 2 bases from V and 6 bases from J, leaving 4 bases between. Library construction for TCR beta used iRepertoire HTBI primers and Arm-PCR of CDR3 regions. One entry per CDR3 protein, called by TCRdb with MiXCR from the multiplex PCR reads. The data show roughly 320,000 distinct CDR3 sequences, around 15% seen once. The time point here: newly diagnosed GD, antithyroid drugs for less than 3 months. PBMC-derived RNA was used for the TCR library. This same sample was also part of a study on T cells in Graves' hyperthyroidism and ophthalmopathy.

Specimen: peripheral blood mononuclear cells (PBMCs), collected at new diagnosis, from a patient treated with antithyroid drugs. This TCR was sampled from a man aged 35 to 55 with Graves disease. The chain couples TRBV18 to TRBJ2-2; D is uncertain. This CDR3 is CASSPEAGELFF. The CDR3 DNA sequence: TGTGCCAGCTCACCAGAAGCCGGGGAGCTGTTTTTT.